What follows are 22 T cell receptor beta chains derived from one specimen sequenced in a study of blood T cell repertoires in COVID-19. The assay was immunoSEQ multiplex PCR, and TCRdb's table has in-frame clones only and misses some. This sample carries tens of thousands of clones, roughly 90% of them seen once, and the ten largest clones take roughly a fifth. Sample: peripheral blood. The receptor set was obtained from a woman of 80 years or more with COVID-19, enrolled during active disease.

The chain couples TRBV30 to TRBJ2-3; TRBD1 matches 8 bases. CDR1 and CDR2 (germline): GTSNPN, SVGIG (reference sequence). The CDR3 loop spans 14 amino acids. V lost 1 base to trimming and J lost 5 bases; unmatched junction nucleotides: 5. Written as DNA, the CDR3 is TGTGCCTGGAGTGGAGGGGGGACAGGAGATACGCAGTATTTT. It specifies CAWSGGGTGDTQYF.

The chain recombines TRBV27 with TRBJ1-2; possible D gene TRBD1, 6 bases. The CDR3 length is 15 residues. V gave up 3 bases and J gave up 3 bases, with 14 bases separating them. CDR1 and CDR2 (germline): MNHEY, SMNVEV (reference sequence). CDR3 protein: CASSFSQGWDYGYTF. Written as DNA, the CDR3 is TGTGCCAGCAGTTTTTCACAGGGTTGGGACTATGGCTACACCTTC.

The chain couples TRBV18 to TRBJ2-7; D might be TRBD2 (5 bases). V lost 3 bases and J lost 5, with 14 bases in between. This CDR3 spans 14 amino acids. CDR1 and CDR2 (germline): KGHSH, LQKENI. CDR3 region: CASSPRTRADEQYF. DNA for the CDR3: TGTGCCAGCTCACCGAGGACTCGGGCCGACGAGCAGTACTTC.

The V and J genes are TRBV2 and TRBJ1-4; D is ambiguous. The germline V and J ends were trimmed by 5 bases and 3 bases, with 19 bases remaining between them. The CDR3 has 17 residues. Germline lookup yields CDR1 SNHLY and CDR2 FYNNEI. This chain's CDR3 is CASSLYNAPASNEKLFF. CDR3 bases: TGTGCCAGCAGTCTATATAATGCGCCTGCCTCTAATGAAAAACTGTTTTTT.

The chain recombines TRBV19 with TRBJ2-2, with TRBD1 as a possible D gene (6 bases). Germline assignment: CDR1 LNHDA and CDR2 SQIVND (reference sequence). The CDR3 is made up of 15 amino acids. Trimming stripped 5 bases from V and 2 bases from J, with 12 bases between. The DNA for the CDR3 is TGTGCCAGTAGTTGGACAGTTATTAACACCGGGGAGCTGTTTTTT. Its protein is CASSWTVINTGELFF. The full variable domain, with the rest looked up from reference TRBV19 and TRBJ2-2, is DGGITQSPKYLFRKEGQNVTLSCEQNLNHDAMYWYRQDPGQGLRLIYYSQIVNDFQKGDIAEGYSVSREKKESFPLTVTSAQKNPTAFYLCASSWTVINTGELFFGEGSRLTVL.

In its sample, this clone was seen once. The chain recombines TRBV24-1 with TRBJ2-6; TRBD1 might be the D (5 bases). Germline CDR1 and CDR2: KGHDR and SFDVKD. Deletions cut 2 bases from V and 0 bases from J, with 13 bases between. The CDR3 sequence is 18 residues long. CDR3: CATSDSRVSNSGANVLTF. In DNA form, the CDR3 reads TGTGCCACCAGTGATTCCAGGGTATCCAACTCTGGGGCCAACGTCCTGACTTTC.

This clone has just one count. The chain recombines TRBV6-5 with TRBJ2-2; D perhaps matches TRBD2 (5 bases). Between the trimmed V and J ends, which lost 8 bases and 6 bases, there was a span of 19 bases. Germline loops: CDR1 MNHEY, CDR2 SVGAGI. CDR3 length equals 15 residues. Here the CDR3 reads CASGELLVSSGELFF. CDR3 nucleotides: TGTGCCAGCGGGGAATTACTAGTTTCGTCCGGGGAGCTGTTTTTT.

The rearrangement uses TRBV5-8 and TRBJ1-6; TRBD1 agrees at 7 bases. Germline values: CDR1 SGHTS, CDR2 YDEGEE. Trimming removed 3 bases from V and 7 bases from J; junction bases left unmatched: 4. The CDR3 loop spans 14 amino acids. The CDR3 spells CASSSRQGNSPLHF. CDR3 bases: TGTGCCAGCAGCTCCCGACAGGGCAATTCACCCCTCCACTTT.

V and J are TRBV6-5 and TRBJ1-1; 7 nucleotides match TRBD1. The V and J ends lost 5 bases and 3 bases, in that order; junction bases with no gene match: 9. The CDR3 totals 15 residues. Germline CDR1 reads MNHEY; CDR2 reads SVGAGI. This CDR3 reads CASSPGQIGDTEAFF. The DNA for the CDR3 is TGTGCCAGCAGTCCGGGACAGATCGGGGACACTGAAGCTTTCTTT.

The CDR3 spells CASNQGGSNYGYTF. For the CDR3, the DNA is TGTGCCAGCAACCAAGGCGGCAGTAACTATGGCTACACCTTC. The rearrangement links TRBV6-5 to TRBJ1-2; unclear D gene. Trimming left V 7 bases short and J 1 base short, with 13 bases between. The V gene's germline CDR1 is MNHEY and CDR2 SVGAGI. The CDR3 loop spans 14 amino acids.

The gene calls are TRBV5-1 and TRBJ2-1; the match to TRBD2 covers 7 bases. With 4 bases clipped from V and 5 bases from J, the junction kept 9 bases outside the gene matches. This CDR3 is 15 amino acids long. Germline CDR1 SGHRS, CDR2 YFSETQ. Written as DNA, the CDR3 is TGCGCCAGCAGCCGGGACTACCCACCTAACAATGAGCAGTTCTTC. Translated: CASSRDYPPNNEQFF.

This clone was seen just once. V usage is TRBV10-3 and J usage is TRBJ2-3; tentatively, D is TRBD2 (5 bases). V was trimmed by 10 bases and J by 4 bases, leaving 12 bases between them. The CDR3 has 12 amino acids. The germline CDR1 and CDR2 sequences are ENHRY and SYGVKD. CDR3: CATRRGSDTQYF. CDR3 nucleotide sequence: TGTGCCACCCGTCGGGGATCAGATACGCAGTATTTT.

J is TRBJ1-5 and V is TRBV7-2, with 8 bases lining up with TRBD1. The V gene's germline CDR1 is SGHTA and CDR2 FQGNSA. V shed 5 bases and J 1 base; nucleotides not matched to a gene: 4. The CDR3 totals 15 residues. CDR3 loop: CASSPGQESNQPQHF. CDR3 coding DNA: TGTGCCAGCAGCCCGGGACAGGAAAGCAATCAGCCCCAGCATTTT.

The chain employs TRBV4-2 and TRBJ1-6, with D maybe TRBD1 (6 bases). This CDR3 region has 16 residues. The ends were cut back, 0 bases at V and 10 bases at J, with 16 bases in the middle. Germline CDR1 is LGHNA and CDR2 is YNFKEQ. The CDR3 loop reads CASSQDSLVTGSPLHF. The CDR3 DNA is TGTGCCAGCAGCCAAGATAGCTTGGTGACAGGATCACCCCTCCACTTT.

The chain combines TRBV12-5 with TRBJ2-5, with D tentatively TRBD1 (6 bases). The CDR3 is 16 residues long. V shed 7 bases and J shed 2 bases, with 20 bases lying between them. CDR1 is LGHNT and CDR2 is FRNRAP in the germline V gene. This CDR3 reads CASVLSNRELQETQYF. The CDR3 DNA is TGTGCTAGTGTTTTATCTAACAGGGAATTGCAAGAGACCCAGTACTTC.

The chain recombines TRBV7-2 with TRBJ1-1; TRBD1 aligns across 8 bases. CDR3 length: 16 residues. Germline values: CDR1 SGHTA, CDR2 FQGNSA. With V trimmed by 6 bases and J by 2 bases, 11 bases remained unmatched. The CDR3: CASSLPLGQGNTEAFF. The CDR3 coding sequence is TGTGCCAGCAGTCTCCCACTTGGACAGGGTAACACTGAAGCTTTCTTT.

The chain recombines TRBV9 with TRBJ2-7; 8 positions agree with TRBD1. J was trimmed by 3 bases and V by 0 bases; bases with no gene match: 5. Germline CDR1 reads SGDLS; CDR2 reads YYNGEE. This CDR3 region has 15 residues. The CDR3 protein is CASSVGGTGGYEQYF. For the CDR3, the DNA is TGTGCCAGCAGCGTAGGGGGGACAGGAGGCTACGAGCAGTACTTC.

The chain links TRBV19 to TRBJ2-7; 10 bases align to TRBD2. The CDR3 totals 14 residues. Trimming cost V 5 bases and J 2 bases; bases outside gene matches: 3. Germline V gene lookup returns CDR1 LNHDA and CDR2 SQIVND (reference sequence). For the CDR3, the DNA is TGTGCCAGTAGTGCTAGCGGGGGCCCCTACGAGCAGTACTTC. The encoded protein is CASSASGGPYEQYF.

In this sample, this clone turned up once. In DNA form, the CDR3 reads TGTGCCAGCAGTGAGATCAGGGGGACCGGGGACGAGCAGTACTTC. Residues: CASSEIRGTGDEQYF. The chain has TRBV6-1 and TRBJ2-7; TRBD1 aligns across 7 bases. CDR1 and CDR2 (germline): MNHNS, SASEGT. V dropped 3 bases and J dropped 5; count of bases not matched to a gene: 10. This CDR3 region has 15 residues.

The chain uses TRBV24-1 and TRBJ1-1; 9 bases line up with TRBD1. Germline CDR1 and CDR2: KGHDR and SFDVKD. The CDR3 length is 13 residues. After removal of 7 bases from V and 2 bases from J, the junction contained 1 base not matched to a gene. As DNA, the CDR3 is TGTGCCACCAGGGGACAGGGAAACACTGAAGCTTTCTTT. It yields the protein CATRGQGNTEAFF.

This clone was picked up one time. The V gene is TRBV5-1, the J gene TRBJ1-1; D might be TRBD1 (6 bases). The V end was cut by 2 bases, the J end by 3 bases, with 11 bases between. The CDR3 extends over 14 amino acids. The germline gives CDR1 SGHRS, CDR2 YFSETQ. The CDR3 is CASSLQGGDTEAFF. The CDR3 bases are TGCGCCAGCAGCTTACAGGGAGGGGACACTGAAGCTTTCTTT.

The rearrangement links TRBV6-5 to TRBJ2-1, with a weak D call TRBD1 (5 bases). The V gene lost 2 bases and the J gene lost 7 bases, with 12 bases spanning the gap. The CDR3 consists of 14 residues. Germline CDR1 reads MNHEY; CDR2 reads SVGAGI. The CDR3 nucleotides are TGTGCCAGCAGTTACGGGGCAGTAGTGAATGAGCAGTTCTTC. It is translated as CASSYGAVVNEQFF.